This T cell receptor (beta chain) derives from a study of control samples from healthy donors and cancer patients. Libraries were prepared by immunoSEQ multiplex PCR; TCRdb keeps only in-frame clonotypes and omits some of them. The data contain about 160,000 clones, 85% to 90% of them singletons. Sequencing was done on a sample of blood. The sequence was collected from a young man in good health.

The CDR3 sequence is CASSLEQGVGETQYF. CDR3 DNA: TGCGCCAGCAGCTTGGAACAGGGGGTAGGAGAGACCCAGTACTTC. The V gene is TRBV5-1, the J gene TRBJ2-5, with TRBD1 identical over 8 bases. The CDR3 spans 15 residues. Germline CDR1 SGHRS, CDR2 YFSETQ. With 0 bases clipped from V and 4 bases from J, the junction kept 5 bases outside the gene matches.